The next 27 T cell receptor beta chains were all read from a single sample in a study of tumor and adjacent non-tumor tissue in lung cancer. The template was RNA from unsorted bulk tissue. Distant lung tissue was collected more than 3 cm away from the tumor edge. A modified ARM-PCR protocol with three rounds of nested PCR amplified TCRbeta. MiXCR was run by TCRdb on the multiplex PCR reads, yielding one entry per CDR3 protein. The sample holds approximately 120,000 distinct CDR3 sequences; about 63% are singletons and the top ten take 15% to 20%. Sequencing input: distant non-tumor lung tissue. The origin of the receptors is a man aged 60 to 75 with non-small cell lung cancer.

Concerning this clonotype: At one of its ends the junction is not consistent with the germline gene, which may arise from a read error. The V and J genes are TRBV2 and TRBJ1-3; D is undetermined. The CDR3 extends over 16 amino acids. Germline lookup yields CDR1 SNHLY and CDR2 FYNNEI. CDR3 protein: CASSPSSTLSGNTIYF. CDR3 DNA sequence: TGTGCCAGCAGCCCGTCCTCGACACTCTCTGGAAACACTATATATTTT.

This clonotype came up many times. This chain links TRBV7-9 with TRBJ2-2; 7 bases match TRBD1. This CDR3 has 16 amino acids. Germline trimming cut 5 bases from V and 2 bases from J; bases unmatched to any gene: 8. Looked up from germline, CDR1 is SEHNR and CDR2 is FQNEAQ (reference sequence). The CDR3 is CASSARQGINTGELFF. CDR3 DNA sequence: TGTGCCAGCAGCGCCAGACAGGGTATAAACACCGGGGAGCTGTTTTTT.

The chain combines TRBV7-9 with TRBJ2-2; 11 bases are a match to TRBD1. V gave up 4 bases and J gave up 5 bases; unmatched junction bases: 6. This CDR3 spans 16 amino acids. CDR1 SEHNR and CDR2 FQNEAQ come from the germline V gene (reference sequence). The CDR3 DNA reads as TGTGCCAGCAGCTCCGGACAGGGGGCCAGGACCGGGGAGCTGTTTTTT. The encoded protein is CASSSGQGARTGELFF.

CDR3 loop: CASSGDTRIYGYTF. The CDR3 bases are TGTGCCAGCAGTGGAGATACAAGAATTTATGGCTACACCTTC. The V gene is TRBV6-1, the J gene TRBJ1-2; D is ambiguous. Germline V gives CDR1 MNHNS, CDR2 SASEGT. The ends were cut back, 4 bases at V and 5 bases at J, with 14 bases in the middle. The CDR3 has 14 amino acids.

This clonotype was detected only once. The junction differs from germline at one of its ends, possibly a read error. CDR3 region: CASISDYSYVQYF. The CDR3 DNA is TGCGCCAGCATCTCTGACTACTCCTACGTGCAGTACTTC. The chain employs TRBV5-1 and TRBJ2-7, with D possibly matching TRBD2 (5 bases). CDR3 length: 13 amino acids. Germline V lookup: CDR1 SGHRS, CDR2 YFSETQ.

This clonotype was detected only once. The chain joins TRBV6-6 to TRBJ2-1; TRBD2 aligns across 13 bases. CDR1 is MNHNY and CDR2 is SVGAGI in the germline V gene (reference sequence). V lost 6 bases, J lost 8 bases, and 10 bases stayed unmatched. The CDR3 extends over 16 amino acids. CDR3 region: CASSRSGTSGNHEQFF. CDR3 in DNA: TGTGCCAGCAGCCGATCCGGGACTAGCGGGAACCATGAGCAGTTCTTC.

With regard to this clonotype: This may be a read error: a much more frequent sequence differs by one nucleotide. The chain is built from TRBV6-2 or TRBV6-3 and TRBJ2-1, with 8 bases matching TRBD2. CDR3 size: 13 residues. J gave up 4 bases and V 11 bases, and 7 bases lay outside the gene matches. Germline loops: CDR1 MNHEY, CDR2 SVGEGT. For the CDR3, the DNA is TGTGCCTGCGGGGGGCGGGAGTACAATGAGCAGTTCTTC. As protein: CACGGREYNEQFF.

This chain links TRBV20-1 with TRBJ2-1; 9 nucleotides agree with TRBD2. Per germline, CDR1 DFQATT and CDR2 SNEGSKA (reference sequence). The CDR3 extends over 14 amino acids. DNA of the CDR3: TGCTGTACTAGAGATCCCTCCCTAGCGGGGAAGCAGTTCTTC. Translating it yields CCTRDPSLAGKQFF.

The chain joins TRBV4-1 to TRBJ2-7; D not resolved. Per the germline V gene, CDR1 is MGHRA and CDR2 is YSYEKL. Trimming cost V 1 base and J 0 bases, with 13 bases left between them. The CDR3 has 16 residues. The CDR3 loop is CASSQVKAHNSYEQYF. For the CDR3, the DNA is TGCGCCAGCAGCCAAGTGAAGGCTCATAACTCCTACGAGCAGTACTTC.

This clonotype appeared a few times. This rearrangement joins TRBV20-1 to TRBJ2-1; TRBD1 might be the D (6 bases). This CDR3 has 16 amino acids. The V gene's germline CDR1 is DFQATT and CDR2 SNEGSKA (reference sequence). The V and J ends lost 3 bases and 7 bases respectively, with 22 bases between them. CDR3 DNA sequence: TGCAGTGCTAGCAGTTTTTTGGGACAAAAAGGGAATGAGCAGTTCTTC. Amino acids: CSASSFLGQKGNEQFF.

The rearrangement links TRBV2 to TRBJ2-1, with D perhaps TRBD1 (6 bases). Trimming removed 4 bases at V and 0 bases at J, with 16 bases between. Germline assignment: CDR1 SNHLY and CDR2 FYNNEI. The length of the CDR3 is 17 residues. DNA for the CDR3: TGTGCCAGCAGTGGGACGCCGGGACACCTCTCCTACAATGAGCAGTTCTTC. Amino acid sequence: CASSGTPGHLSYNEQFF.

V and J are TRBV6-1 and TRBJ2-5; 8 nucleotides align to TRBD2. This CDR3 is built from 16 residues. V dropped 5 bases and J dropped 5; count of bases not matched to a gene: 13. Germline-derived CDR1 and CDR2 are MNHNS and SASEGT. This CDR3 reads CASSPGGSGVLETQYF. CDR3 nucleotide sequence: TGTGCCAGCAGTCCAGGAGGTAGCGGGGTTCTGGAGACCCAGTACTTC.

This chain connects TRBV14 to TRBJ2-1; 7 bases are a match to TRBD1. The V gene end was trimmed by 1 base and the J gene end by 9 bases; junction bases not matched to a gene: 9. The CDR3 has 15 amino acids. Germline V gene sequence: CDR1 SGHDN, CDR2 FVKESK. CDR3 sequence: CASSQVLSGTVEQFF. The CDR3 nucleotides read TGTGCCAGCAGCCAAGTTCTGTCAGGGACAGTTGAGCAGTTCTTC.

In its sample, this clonotype was seen many times. The chain employs TRBV5-6 and TRBJ2-1; 10 bases are a match to TRBD2. Germline CDR1 is SGHDT and CDR2 is YYEEEE. The CDR3 extends over 16 amino acids. The trim removed 2 bases at V and 1 base at J, leaving 3 bases unmatched. CDR3 amino acids: CASSFTSGASYNEQFF. The CDR3, as DNA: TGTGCCAGCAGCTTTACTAGCGGGGCTTCCTACAATGAGCAGTTCTTC.

The chain links TRBV20-1 to TRBJ2-3; TRBD1 agrees at 7 bases. This CDR3 has 15 residues. Trimming took 7 bases from V and 2 from J; bases not matched to a gene: 12. Germline V lookup: CDR1 DFQATT, CDR2 SNEGSKA (reference sequence). The CDR3 DNA reads TGCAGTGGTCTGGGGGTACAGGGGACCACAGATACGCAGTATTTT. It yields the protein CSGLGVQGTTDTQYF.

This clonotype was recorded a few times. This rearrangement joins TRBV5-1 to TRBJ2-1, with TRBD2 matching 11 bases. The CDR3 sequence is 15 residues long. CDR1 and CDR2 from the germline V gene are SGHRS and YFSETQ. The trim removed 4 bases at V and 5 bases at J, leaving 5 bases unmatched. This CDR3 reads CASSELAGANNEQFF. The DNA of the CDR3 is TGCGCCAGCAGCGAACTAGCGGGAGCCAACAATGAGCAGTTCTTC.

Of note for this clonotype: The junction shows a germline mismatch at one end, possibly a read error. The chain combines TRBV29-1 with TRBJ1-4, with 8 bases matching TRBD1. The CDR3 has 14 amino acids. The V gene's germline CDR1 is SQVTM and CDR2 ANQGSEA. The CDR3 spells CSVRDRGTNEKLFF. In DNA form, the CDR3 reads TGTAGCGTCAGAGACAGGGGAACTAATGAAAAACTGTTTTTT. Full variable domain (outside the CDR3, taken from reference TRBV29-1 and TRBJ1-4): SAVISQKPSRDICQRGTSLTIQCQVDSQVTMMFWYRQQPGQSLTLIATANQGSEATYESGFVIDKFPISRPNLTFSTLTVSNMSPEDSSIYLCSVRDRGTNEKLFFGSGTQLSVL.

With regard to this clonotype: No conserved phenylalanine or tryptophan is present at the end of the CDR3, so a read error is the likely explanation. CDR3 residues: CASSFHRGQPQHS. The CDR3 nucleotides read TGTGCCAGCAGTTTCCACAGGGGCCAGCCCCAGCATTCC. This chain uses TRBV6-2 or TRBV6-3 with TRBJ1-5; 7 bases agree with TRBD1. In germline, CDR1 is MNHEY, CDR2 SVGEGT. The CDR3 contains 13 residues. Germline trimming cut 4 bases from V and 7 bases from J; bases unmatched to any gene: 4.

This clonotype has only a few counts. This chain uses TRBV6-5 with TRBJ1-5; weak D call: TRBD1 (5 bases). Germline V gene data show CDR1 as MNHEY and CDR2 as SVGAGI. The CDR3 has 12 amino acids. The CDR3 reads CAVVRDRQPQHF. In nucleotides, the CDR3 is TGTGCTGTGGTAAGGGACCGTCAGCCCCAGCATTTT.

Remarks on this clonotype: The conserved closing phenylalanine or tryptophan is absent in this CDR3, likely reflecting a read error. The V and J genes are TRBV6-6 and TRBJ2-1; 9 bases match TRBD2. This CDR3 has 16 residues. Germline V gene sequence: CDR1 MNHNY, CDR2 SVGAGI (reference sequence). V was pared by 5 bases and J by 0 bases, with 5 bases of the junction left unmatched. The CDR3 loop is CASSGTSHSSYNEQFL. CDR3 DNA sequence: TGTGCCAGCAGTGGGACTAGCCATAGCTCCTACAATGAGCAGTTCCTC.

This clonotype came up a few times. This chain links TRBV2 with TRBJ1-6, with 10 bases lining up with TRBD1. Losses at the gene ends were 6 bases for V and 8 bases for J; bases not matched to a gene: 10. The germline CDR1 and CDR2 sequences are SNHLY and FYNNEI. CDR3 size: 16 residues. CDR3 coding DNA: TGTGCCAGCAGAGACCGGGACAGGGGATTGCATTCACCCCTCCACTTT. Translation gives CASRDRDRGLHSPLHF.

This clonotype was found a few times. This chain joins TRBV12-3 or TRBV12-4 and TRBJ2-7, with D possibly matching TRBD1 (5 bases). V lost 8 bases and J lost 2, with 19 bases in between. The CDR3 length is 15 residues. DNA for the CDR3: TGTGCCAGCGGTCAGGGTCGGGTCGGAGCCTACGAGCAGTACTTC. Its translation: CASGQGRVGAYEQYF.

With respect to this clonotype: A read error may be the cause here, since a much bigger clone is one base away. The conserved closing phenylalanine or tryptophan is absent in this CDR3, likely reflecting a read error. V is TRBV5-1 and J is TRBJ1-5; D not certain. Germline CDR1 SGHRS, CDR2 YFSETQ. CDR3 size: 15 residues. Trimming left V 0 bases short and J 2 bases short, with 9 bases between. In DNA, the CDR3 is TGCGCCAGCAGCTTGGACTCGCGGGGCAATCAGCCCCAGCATTCT. It encodes CASSLDSRGNQPQHS.

Details on this clonotype: At one of its ends the junction is not consistent with the germline gene, which may arise from a read error. The chain has TRBV25-1 and TRBJ2-7; possibly TRBD1 for D (6 bases). The CDR3 extends over 13 amino acids. Germline CDR1 is MGHDK and CDR2 is SYGVNS. For the CDR3, the DNA is TGTACCAGCAGTGAGGGCAGGGGTAAAGAGCATTACTTT. This codes for CTSSEGRGKEHYF.

Remarks on this clonotype: Possible read error: a much larger clone is one base away. This chain uses TRBV14 with TRBJ2-3, with D uncertain. The CDR3 has 14 amino acids. CDR1 and CDR2 from the germline V gene are SGHDN and FVKESK. CDR3 loop: CANSQDDLRDTQYF. The CDR3 region has the DNA TGTGCCAACAGCCAAGATGATTTGAGGGATACGCAGTATTTT.

This clonotype appeared once. Sequence at one end of the junction differs from germline and may be a read error. This chain joins TRBV11-2 and TRBJ2-7, with D perhaps TRBD2 (5 bases). Germline assignment: CDR1 SGHAT and CDR2 FQNNGV. CDR3 length: 12 residues. The DNA for the CDR3 is TGTGACACCAGCTTAGGACTGCACGAGCTGTACTTC. Protein sequence: CDTSLGLHELYF.

The chain recombines TRBV6-5 with TRBJ2-7, with a tentative D call TRBD2 (7 bases). There are 15 residues in the CDR3. CDR1 is MNHEY and CDR2 is SVGAGI in the germline V gene. V was cut by 0 bases and J by 3 bases, with 12 bases left in between. The CDR3 spells CASSYSGGLSYEQYV. The CDR3 DNA is TGTGCCAGCAGTTACTCGGGGGGGCTGAGCTACGAGCAGTACGTC.